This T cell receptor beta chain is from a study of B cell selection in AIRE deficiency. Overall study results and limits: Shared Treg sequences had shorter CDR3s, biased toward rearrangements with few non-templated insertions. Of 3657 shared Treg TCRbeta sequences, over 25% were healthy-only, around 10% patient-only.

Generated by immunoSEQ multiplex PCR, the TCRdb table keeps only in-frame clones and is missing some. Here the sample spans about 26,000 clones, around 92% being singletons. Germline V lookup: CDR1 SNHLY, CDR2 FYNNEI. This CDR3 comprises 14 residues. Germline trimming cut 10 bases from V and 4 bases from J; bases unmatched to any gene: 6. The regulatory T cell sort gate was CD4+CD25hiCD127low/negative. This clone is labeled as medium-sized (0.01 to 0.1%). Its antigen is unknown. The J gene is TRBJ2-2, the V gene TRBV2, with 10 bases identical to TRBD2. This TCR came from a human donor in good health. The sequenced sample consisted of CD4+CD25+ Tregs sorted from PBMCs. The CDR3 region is CATQRGGSTGELFF. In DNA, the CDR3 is TGTGCCACCCAGCGGGGGGGCAGCACCGGGGAGCTGTTTTTT.